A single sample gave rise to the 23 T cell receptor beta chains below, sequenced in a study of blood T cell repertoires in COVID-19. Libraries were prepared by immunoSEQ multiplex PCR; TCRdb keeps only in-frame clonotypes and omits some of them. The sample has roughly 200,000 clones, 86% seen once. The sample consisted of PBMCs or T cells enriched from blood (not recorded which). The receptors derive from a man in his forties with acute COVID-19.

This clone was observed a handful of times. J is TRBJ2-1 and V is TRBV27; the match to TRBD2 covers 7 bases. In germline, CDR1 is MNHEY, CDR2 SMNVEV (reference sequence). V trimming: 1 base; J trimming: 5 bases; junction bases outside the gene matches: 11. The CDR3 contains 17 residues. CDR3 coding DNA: TGTGCCAGCAGTTTATACAACCGGGACTACCCAAACAATGAGCAGTTCTTC. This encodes CASSLYNRDYPNNEQFF.

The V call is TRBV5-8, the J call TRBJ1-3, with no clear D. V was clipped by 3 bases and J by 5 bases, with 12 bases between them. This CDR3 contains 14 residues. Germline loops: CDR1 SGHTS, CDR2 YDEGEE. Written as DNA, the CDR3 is TGTGCCAGCAGCTCCGGAGTTGAGCGAAACACCATATATTTT. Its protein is CASSSGVERNTIYF. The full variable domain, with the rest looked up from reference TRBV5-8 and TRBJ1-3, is EAGVTQSPTHLIKTRGQQATLRCSPISGHTSVYWYQQALGLGLQFLLWYDEGEERNRGNFPPRFSGRQFPNYSSELNVNALELEDSALYLCASSSGVERNTIYFGEGSWLTVV.

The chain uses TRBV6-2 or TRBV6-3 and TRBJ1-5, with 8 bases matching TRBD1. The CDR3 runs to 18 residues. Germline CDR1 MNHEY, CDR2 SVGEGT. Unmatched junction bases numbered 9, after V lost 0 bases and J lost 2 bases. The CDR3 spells CASSYSDRDPFGNQPQHF. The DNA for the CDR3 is TGTGCCAGCAGTTACTCGGACAGGGATCCGTTTGGCAATCAGCCCCAGCATTTT.

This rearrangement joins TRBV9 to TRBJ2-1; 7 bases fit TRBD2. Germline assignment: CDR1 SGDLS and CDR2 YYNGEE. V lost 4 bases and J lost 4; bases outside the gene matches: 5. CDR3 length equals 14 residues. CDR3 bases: TGTGCCAGCAGCCTGAGTAGCGGGTACAATGAGCAGTTCTTC. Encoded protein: CASSLSSGYNEQFF.

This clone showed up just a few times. The CDR3 reads CASSLGTGGEKLFF. DNA of the CDR3: TGTGCCAGCTCACTCGGGACAGGGGGAGAAAAACTGTTTTTT. V gene TRBV18 combines with J gene TRBJ1-4; TRBD1 matches at 11 bases. V shed 4 bases, J shed 8 bases, and the junction held 3 bases outside the gene matches. The CDR3 length is 14 residues. Germline V gene lookup returns CDR1 KGHSH and CDR2 LQKENI.

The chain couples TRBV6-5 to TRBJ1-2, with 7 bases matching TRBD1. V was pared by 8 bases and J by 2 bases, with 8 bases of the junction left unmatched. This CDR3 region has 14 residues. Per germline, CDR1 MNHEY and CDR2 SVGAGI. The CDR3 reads CASFDRDENYGYTF. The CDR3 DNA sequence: TGTGCCAGCTTTGACAGGGACGAAAACTATGGCTACACCTTC.

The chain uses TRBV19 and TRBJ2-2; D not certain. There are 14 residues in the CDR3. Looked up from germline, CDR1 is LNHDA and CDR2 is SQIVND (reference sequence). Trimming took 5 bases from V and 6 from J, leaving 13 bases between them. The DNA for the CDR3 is TGTGCCAGTAGTCCAGGCCGGTACTCCGGGGAGCTGTTTTTT. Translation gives CASSPGRYSGELFF.

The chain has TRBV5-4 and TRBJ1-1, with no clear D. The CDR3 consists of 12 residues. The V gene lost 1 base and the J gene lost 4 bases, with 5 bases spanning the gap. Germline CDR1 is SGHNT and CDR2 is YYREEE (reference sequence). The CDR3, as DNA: TGTGCCAGCAGCTTGATCTTCACTGAAGCTTTCTTT. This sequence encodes CASSLIFTEAFF.

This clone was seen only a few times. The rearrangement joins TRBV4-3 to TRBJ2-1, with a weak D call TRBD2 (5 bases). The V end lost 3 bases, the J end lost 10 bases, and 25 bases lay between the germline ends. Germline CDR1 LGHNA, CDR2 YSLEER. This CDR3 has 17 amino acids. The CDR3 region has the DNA TGCGCCAGCAGCCACTATCCCCCAGAGGGAGTTAAGGCGGAGCAGTTCTTC. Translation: CASSHYPPEGVKAEQFF.

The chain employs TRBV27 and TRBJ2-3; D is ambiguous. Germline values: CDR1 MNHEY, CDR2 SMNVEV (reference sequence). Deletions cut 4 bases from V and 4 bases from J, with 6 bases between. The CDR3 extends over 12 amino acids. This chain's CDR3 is CASSSESDTQYF. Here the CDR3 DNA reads TGTGCCAGCAGTTCCGAGTCAGATACGCAGTATTTT.

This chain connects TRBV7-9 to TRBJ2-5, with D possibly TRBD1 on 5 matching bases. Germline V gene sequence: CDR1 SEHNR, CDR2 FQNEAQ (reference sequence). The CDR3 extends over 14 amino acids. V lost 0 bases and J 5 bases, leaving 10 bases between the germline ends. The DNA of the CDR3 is TGTGCCAGCAGCTTAGCCCAGGGTTGGGAGACCCAGTACTTC. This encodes CASSLAQGWETQYF.

The chain's CDR3 is CASSFIGNNEQFF. The DNA for the CDR3 is TGTGCCAGCAGCTTTATCGGTAACAATGAGCAGTTCTTC. V gene TRBV7-3 combines with J gene TRBJ2-1; D remains unclear. Germline CDR1 reads SGHTA; CDR2 reads FQGTGA. V lost 3 bases to trimming and J lost 5 bases, with 8 bases between them. The CDR3 length is 13 residues.

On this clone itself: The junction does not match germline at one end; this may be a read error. This CDR3 reads CASSTRGTELYQPQHF. CDR3 nucleotide sequence: TGTGCCAGTAGTACCCGGGGGACGGAGCTTTATCAACCCCAGCATTTT. The chain links TRBV19 to TRBJ1-5, with D perhaps TRBD1 (5 bases). Germline V gives CDR1 LNHDA, CDR2 SQIVND (reference sequence). The CDR3 has 16 amino acids.

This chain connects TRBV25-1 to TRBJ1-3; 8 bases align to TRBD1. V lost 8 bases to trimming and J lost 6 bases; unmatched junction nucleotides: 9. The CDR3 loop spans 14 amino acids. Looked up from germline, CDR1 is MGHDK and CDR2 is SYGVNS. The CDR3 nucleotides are TGTGCCAGCGCGGAAACAGGGGGTGCAAACACCATATATTTT. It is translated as CASAETGGANTIYF.

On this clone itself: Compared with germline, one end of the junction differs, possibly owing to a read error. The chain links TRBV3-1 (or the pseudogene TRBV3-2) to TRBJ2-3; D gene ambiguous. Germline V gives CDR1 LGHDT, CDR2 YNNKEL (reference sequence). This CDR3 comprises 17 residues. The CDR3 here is CASSQGVAPGSTDTQYF. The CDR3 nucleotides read TGTGCCAGCAGTCAAGGCGTCGCGCCAGGTTCCACAGATACGCAGTATTTT.

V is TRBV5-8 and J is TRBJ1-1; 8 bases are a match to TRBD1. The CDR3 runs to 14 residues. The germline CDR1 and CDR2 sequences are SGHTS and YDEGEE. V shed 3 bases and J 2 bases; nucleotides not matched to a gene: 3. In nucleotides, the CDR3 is TGTGCCAGCAGCTCCGACAGGGGTAACACTGAAGCTTTCTTT. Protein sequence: CASSSDRGNTEAFF.

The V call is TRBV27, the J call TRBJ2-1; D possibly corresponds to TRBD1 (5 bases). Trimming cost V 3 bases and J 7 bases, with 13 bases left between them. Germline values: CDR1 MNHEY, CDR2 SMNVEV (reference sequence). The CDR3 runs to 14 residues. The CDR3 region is CASSFARVGNEQFF. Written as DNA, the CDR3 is TGTGCCAGCAGTTTCGCCAGGGTGGGGAATGAGCAGTTCTTC.

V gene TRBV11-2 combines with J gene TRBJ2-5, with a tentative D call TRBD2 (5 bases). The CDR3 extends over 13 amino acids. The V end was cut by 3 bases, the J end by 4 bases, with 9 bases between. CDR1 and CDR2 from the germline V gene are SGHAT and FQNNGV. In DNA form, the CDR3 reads TGTGCCAGCAGCTTGATTGGGAGAGAGACCCAGTACTTC. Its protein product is CASSLIGRETQYF.

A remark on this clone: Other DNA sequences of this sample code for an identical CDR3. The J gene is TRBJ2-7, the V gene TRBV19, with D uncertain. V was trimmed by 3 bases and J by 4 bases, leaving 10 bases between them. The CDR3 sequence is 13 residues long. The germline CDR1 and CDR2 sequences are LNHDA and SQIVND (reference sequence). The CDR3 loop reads CASSIELRYEQYF. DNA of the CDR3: TGTGCCAGTAGTATTGAATTGCGATACGAGCAGTACTTC.

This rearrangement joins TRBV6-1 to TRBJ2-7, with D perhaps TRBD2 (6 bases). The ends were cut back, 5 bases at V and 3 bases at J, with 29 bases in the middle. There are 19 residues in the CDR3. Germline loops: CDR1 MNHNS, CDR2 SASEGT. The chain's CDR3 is CASSKDPTSLGSADYEQYF. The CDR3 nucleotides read TGTGCCAGCAGTAAAGACCCCACTAGCTTGGGGTCGGCAGACTACGAGCAGTACTTC.

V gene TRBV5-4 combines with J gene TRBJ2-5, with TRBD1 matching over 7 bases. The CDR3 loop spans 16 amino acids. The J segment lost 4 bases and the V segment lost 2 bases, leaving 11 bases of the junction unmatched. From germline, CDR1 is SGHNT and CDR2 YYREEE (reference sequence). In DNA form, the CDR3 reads TGTGCCAGCAGCTTCCAGACAGGGAAAGGACGAGAGACCCAGTACTTC. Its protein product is CASSFQTGKGRETQYF.

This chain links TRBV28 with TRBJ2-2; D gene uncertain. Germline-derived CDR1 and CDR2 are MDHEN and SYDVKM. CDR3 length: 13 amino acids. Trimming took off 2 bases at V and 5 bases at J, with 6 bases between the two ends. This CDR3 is CASSLLGTGELFF. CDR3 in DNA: TGTGCCAGCAGTTTACTAGGAACCGGGGAGCTGTTTTTT. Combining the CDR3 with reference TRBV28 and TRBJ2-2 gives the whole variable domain DVKVTQSSRYLVKRTGEKVFLECVQDMDHENMFWYRQDPGLGLRLIYFSYDVKMKEKGDIPEGYSVSREKKERFSLILESASTNQTSMYLCASSLLGTGELFFGEGSRLTVL.

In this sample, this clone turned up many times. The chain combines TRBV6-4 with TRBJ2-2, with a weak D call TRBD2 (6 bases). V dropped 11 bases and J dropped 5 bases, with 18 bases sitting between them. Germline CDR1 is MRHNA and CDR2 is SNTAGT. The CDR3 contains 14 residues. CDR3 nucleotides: TGTGCCTCCTCGCGGATAGCGGATACCGGGGAGCTGTTTTTT. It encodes CASSRIADTGELFF.